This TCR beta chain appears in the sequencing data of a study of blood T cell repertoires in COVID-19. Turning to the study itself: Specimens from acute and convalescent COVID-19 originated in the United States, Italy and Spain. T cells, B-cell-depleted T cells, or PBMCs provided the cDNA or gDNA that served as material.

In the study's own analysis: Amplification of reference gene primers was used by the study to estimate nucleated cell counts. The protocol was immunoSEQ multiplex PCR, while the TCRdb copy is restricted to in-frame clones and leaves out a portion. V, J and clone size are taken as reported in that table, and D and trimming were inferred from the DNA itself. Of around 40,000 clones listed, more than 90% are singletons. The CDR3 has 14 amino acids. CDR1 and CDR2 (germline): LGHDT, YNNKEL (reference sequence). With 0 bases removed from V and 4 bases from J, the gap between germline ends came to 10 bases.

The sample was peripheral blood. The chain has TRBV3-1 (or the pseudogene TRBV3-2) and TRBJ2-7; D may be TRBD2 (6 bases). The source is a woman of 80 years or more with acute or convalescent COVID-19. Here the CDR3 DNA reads TGTGCCAGCAGCCAAGATTTGGGGGGTTACGAGCAGTACTTC. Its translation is CASSQDLGGYEQYF.